Below, one TCR beta chain is given with its context. The method was immunoSEQ multiplex PCR; TCRdb's version includes in-frame clones alone and lacks a portion of them. The sample has more than 400,000 clones; around 90% are singletons. This entry belongs to a study of blood T cell repertoires in COVID-19. CDR1 is ENHRY, CDR2 SYGVKD, per germline. The V segment lost 6 bases and the J segment 0 bases; nucleotides outside the gene matches: 6. The CDR3 extends over 15 amino acids. This clonotype was obtained from a woman under 30 who had recovered from COVID-19. The rearrangement uses TRBV10-3 and TRBJ2-3; 7 bases match TRBD2. The sample taken for sequencing was PBMCs or T cells enriched from blood (not recorded which). The CDR3, as DNA: TGTGCCATCAGAGATTCTAGCGGAAGCACAGATACGCAGTATTTT. It codes for CAIRDSSGSTDTQYF.